These 3 T cell receptor beta chains were all obtained from the same sample, sequenced in a study of blood T cell repertoires in COVID-19. Measured with immunoSEQ multiplex PCR; TCRdb has only the in-frame clones, and not every one. Altogether 150,000 to 200,000 clones are present, more than 80% being singletons, with the ten largest covering roughly 1.9%. The sequenced sample was peripheral blood. The source is a woman aged 55-69 years with COVID-19, enrolled during active disease.

Comments on this clone: Other DNA sequences in this specimen translate into the identical CDR3. V gene TRBV6-5 combines with J gene TRBJ2-2; 8 nucleotides agree with TRBD1. The CDR3 loop spans 16 amino acids. Trimming cost V 0 bases and J 5 bases; bases outside gene matches: 5. Germline V gene data show CDR1 as MNHEY and CDR2 as SVGAGI. CDR3 coding DNA: TGTGCCAGCAGTTACTCTCGGAGGACAGGGACCGGGGAGCTGTTTTTT. Protein sequence: CASSYSRRTGTGELFF.

This rearrangement joins TRBV4-3 to TRBJ1-2, with TRBD1 identical over 10 bases. The V segment lost 0 bases and the J segment 7 bases; nucleotides outside the gene matches: 11. This CDR3 has 17 residues. CDR1 is LGHNA, CDR2 YSLEER, per germline. CDR3: CASSQDVGQGDFGGYTF. In nucleotides, the CDR3 is TGCGCCAGCAGCCAAGATGTAGGACAGGGGGATTTTGGTGGCTACACCTTC.

This chain uses TRBV5-1 with TRBJ2-2, with a possible D match to TRBD1 (5 bases). Germline lookup yields CDR1 SGHRS and CDR2 YFSETQ. V was clipped by 0 bases and J by 3 bases, with 12 bases between them. This CDR3 has 16 residues. This chain's CDR3 is CASSLASLGDTGELFF. In nucleotides, the CDR3 is TGCGCCAGCAGCTTGGCGAGTTTAGGGGACACCGGGGAGCTGTTTTTT. The whole variable domain, filled in from reference TRBV5-1 and TRBJ2-2, reads KAGVTQTPRYLIKTRGQQVTLSCSPISGHRSVSWYQQTPGQGLQFLFEYFSETQRNKGNFPGRFSGRQFSNSRSEMNVSTLELGDSALYLCASSLASLGDTGELFFGEGSRLTVL.